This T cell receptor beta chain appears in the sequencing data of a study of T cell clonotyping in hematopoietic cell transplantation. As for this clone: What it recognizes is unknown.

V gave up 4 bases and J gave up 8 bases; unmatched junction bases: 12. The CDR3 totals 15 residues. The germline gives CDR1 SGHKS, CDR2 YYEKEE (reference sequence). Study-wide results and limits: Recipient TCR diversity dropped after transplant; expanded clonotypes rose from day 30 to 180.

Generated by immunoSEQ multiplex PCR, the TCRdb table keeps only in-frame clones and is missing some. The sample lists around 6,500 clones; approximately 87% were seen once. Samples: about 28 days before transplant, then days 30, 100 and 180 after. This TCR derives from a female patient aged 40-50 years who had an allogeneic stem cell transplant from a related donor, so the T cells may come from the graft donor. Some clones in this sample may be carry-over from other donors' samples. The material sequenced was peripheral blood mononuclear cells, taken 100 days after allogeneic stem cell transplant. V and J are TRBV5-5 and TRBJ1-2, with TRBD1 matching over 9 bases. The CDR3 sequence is CASSPRGTGYGGYTF. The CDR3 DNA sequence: TGTGCCAGCAGCCCTCGAGGGACAGGGTATGGGGGCTACACCTTC.